The clone carrying this T cell receptor beta chain was seen a few times. These data come from a study of shared clonotypes between healthy human individuals. At the level of the study: Three plates each covered CD4 naive and memory; CD8 naive two, CD8 memory one.

All donors were healthy HIV-negative adults lacking recent acute infections or vaccinations. Tens of thousands of T cell genomes, or approximately 190 ng DNA, went into the sorted-subset replicate PCRs. The table came from immunoSEQ multiplex PCR; TCRdb's copy has only in-frame clones and leaves some out. The data contain approximately 2.3 million clones, approximately 93% of them singletons. The germline V gene encodes CDR1 SGHTA and CDR2 FQGTGA. J lost 1 base, V lost 5 bases, and 8 bases had no gene match. The CDR3 has 16 amino acids. The sequenced sample was naive CD4+ T cells from PBMCs. Documented subset: CD45RA+ positively selected. The chain uses TRBV7-3 and TRBJ2-4; 7 bases align to TRBD1. The receptor was derived from a man aged 18 to 35 in good health. Some clones in this sample may be carry-over from other donors' samples. CDR3 nucleotide sequence: TGTGCCAGCAGCCCCTCAGGGGGTCTGGCCAAAAACATTCAGTACTTC. It encodes CASSPSGGLAKNIQYF.